Sequencing of this T cell receptor beta chain was carried out in a study of a mutant IDH1 vaccine in newly diagnosed glioma (TCRdb year 2021). Study-wide context: Patients were given eight vaccinations, in weeks 1, 3, 5, 7, 11, 15, 19 and 23, which matched visits V03 through V10. Vaccination was initiated 4-6 weeks after radiotherapy alone, or concurrently with temozolomide cycles in the chemotherapy-containing groups. Of the approximately 34 treated patients, 62.5% were male and about 40% were female, and a mean age of roughly 37 years was recorded. Prior to enrollment, patients had been given standard therapy consisting of radiotherapy alone, temozolomide alone, or radiochemotherapy with temozolomide, with the combination given to most patients. Peripheral blood was collected at six visits: V03 (baseline), V05, V07, V10, V12 and V13. For exploratory analyses, longitudinal TCRB deep sequencing was carried out in some 25 treated patients wherever samples were available.

The CDR3, from cysteine to phenylalanine, totals 14 residues. The entry retains the CDR3 DNA only, 42 bases that are in frame from base 1. The germline V gene supplies CDR1 MNHEY and CDR2 SVGAGI. The V end gives up 6 bases and the J end 5 bases, leaving 7 bases in the junction not matched to a gene. The full study reports these points: No apparent relationship was observed between pseudoprogression and alterations in the top peripheral T cell clonotypes detected by TCRB sequencing. Selection of PBMC samples for TCRB deep sequencing was based on availability. Vaccine-induced immune responses across multiple MHC alleles were detected in 90% to 95% of patients. According to the authors, sample limitations meant that analyses of patient blood samples could not be reproduced.

The sample's time point label, in plain terms: week 11, during vaccination. A 20-mer mutant IDH1 peptide at 300 micrograms in Montanide made up each vaccine dose, which was injected subcutaneously together with topical imiquimod. Donors had newly diagnosed WHO grade 3 or 4 IDH1-mutant astrocytomas with loss of nuclear ATRX. The samples were drawn from NOA16, a multicentre, single-arm, open-label phase I trial in Germany that tested a mutant IDH1 peptide vaccine in humans for the first time. The DNeasy Blood and Tissue Kit was used to extract genomic DNA from EDTA blood for TCRB sequencing. About this clone itself: It lacks a known antigen. No much larger clonotype is one base removed from it; base qualities were not supplied.

Libraries were constructed by the immunoSEQ multiplex PCR assay. The hsTCRB Kit was used according to the manufacturer's protocol to amplify rearranged TCR beta chain sequences. Sequencing of TCRB libraries was carried out on an Illumina MiSeq. In the original analysis: The proprietary platform of the kit vendor was used for demultiplexing, trimming and gene mapping. Sourced from immuneACCESS, this table was stored by TCRdb with only in-frame sequences that have V and J called. A share of the clones is absent; for the studies checked, an unresolved V gene accounts for under half, and the remainder has no known explanation. That table furnishes V, J and clone size, whereas the DNA furnished D and trimming. This sample is represented by approximately 64,000 clones; roughly 84% of them were singletons. Roughly 9.5% of the sample is held by the ten biggest clonotypes.

The V and J segments used are TRBV6-5 and TRBJ1-2; 9 bases in the junction line up with TRBD1. This sample comprised PBMCs, obtained from a glioma patient whose treatment included an IDH1 peptide vaccine. The TCR sequence derives from a woman in her forties or fifties with glioma. The DNA reads as follows: TGTGCCAGCAGGAAAACAGGGGGCGGTTATGGCTACACCTTC. It is translated as CASRKTGGGYGYTF.